This T cell receptor beta chain was obtained from a study of blood T cells in healthy people across ages (dated by TCRdb to 2013 to 2016). With respect to the entire study: Template switching captured roughly one uniquely barcoded TCR beta cDNA molecule per two T cells in model experiments. The study measured age-related changes in TCR beta repertoire diversity using deep sequencing normalized with unique cDNA molecular identifiers. The donors were split into four age groups: young (average about 15 years), middle-aged (roughly 40), aged (more than 55) and long-lived (approximately 80). Donors of different ages were randomly distributed across sequencing lanes to avoid experimental bias. For two donors (one aged 18 to 30 and one aged 80 or older), the study analyzed two additional independent replicas of 1 million unique cDNA reads from the same blood draw. Overall results and qualifications from the work: Estimates of total diversity based on one million sequenced T cells were regarded as lower bounds and as underestimates. Because profiling used bulk unsorted PBMCs, naive and antigen-experienced compartments could not be compared conclusively. Donor CMV infection status was unknown, potentially confounding age-related changes in expanded clonotypes. Observed TCR beta diversity per million T cells fell roughly linearly with age, and a significant reduction was already apparent by age about 43. A strong correlation was found between observed TCR beta diversity and the percentage of naive T cells measured by flow cytometry. Compared with the aged group, the long-lived group had more naive CD4+ T cells, fewer expanded clones and increased TCR diversity, a pattern suggesting age selection.

The library was generated by 5' RACE. Instrument used: Illumina HiSeq 2500. The second PCR ran for roughly 6 to 11 cycles and used a J-beta primer mix along with a sample-barcoded 5' primer. A unique molecular identifier was introduced onto each TCR beta cDNA molecule by a template-switch 5' adaptor carrying 12 random nucleotides. Each sample yielded at least 3 million CDR3-containing paired-end reads. All of the RNA was converted into first-strand cDNA using the Mint cDNA synthesis kit, with a TRBC-specific oligonucleotide serving as the primer. Following uracil-DNA glycosylase treatment, a first 18-cycle PCR with universal primers M1SS and BC2_uni_R was performed on all cDNA. The authors processed their data as follows. For normalization, 1 million high-quality reads, each with a distinct molecular identifier, were randomly selected from each sample. Reads sharing molecular identifiers were discarded rather than binned into consensus sequences. MiTCR, with a Q25 quality threshold and the strictest error-elimination algorithm, was used for CDR3 identification, clonotype clustering and error correction. A nonparametric unseen species model with Euler transformation was used to estimate lower-bound total TCR beta diversity. TCRdb redid the processing of the public reads, applying fastp at Q25 and MiXCR, and retained in-frame beta chains. Under each unique CDR3 protein, matching rows form one entry showing the most common genes and DNA. The V and J calls follow TCRdb's processing rather than the paper's. This sample is represented by some 1.4 million distinct CDR3 sequences; approximately 42% of them were singletons. 6.5% to 10% of the sample belongs to the ten largest clones.

The roughly 39 donors, aged 6 to 90 years, were systemically healthy Caucasian individuals from Russia. Roughly 9.5 milliliters of peripheral blood were drawn from each donor into EDTA-treated Vacutainer tubes. PBMCs were isolated by Ficoll-Paque density-gradient centrifugation, with at least 7 million obtained per sample. Total RNA, at least 5 micrograms per sample, was extracted from PBMCs with Trizol reagent. Naive CD45RAhigh/CD27high T cell percentages were measured by flow cytometry on a PBMC aliquot from every donor. On this clonotype: Its recognized antigen is unknown. No much larger clonotype is one base removed from it; base qualities were not supplied.

A distance of 8 bases separates the germline ends of V and J, which lose 2 bases and 4 bases respectively. In the germline V gene (reference sequence), CDR1 corresponds to LGHDT and CDR2 to YNNKEL. The CDR3 measures 14 amino acids from cysteine to phenylalanine. The retained sequence is limited to the CDR3, 42 bases, with the frame set at the first base. Sample: blood. Here the chain combines TRBV3-1 and TRBJ2-2; TRBD2 is perhaps the D gene, given 5 matching bases. The sequence was obtained from a woman under 30 in good health. The CDR3 region: CASSQSAGTGELFF. At the DNA level, the sequence is TGTGCCAGCAGCCAATCCGCGGGCACCGGGGAGCTGTTTTTT.